The clone carrying this T cell receptor beta chain occurred a few times. What it binds is not known. The V end was cut by 6 bases, the J end by 4 bases, with 22 bases between. Per the germline V gene, CDR1 is MDHEN and CDR2 is SYDVKM. The CDR3 loop spans 17 amino acids. This entry comes from a study of cytomegalovirus exposure and HLA in healthy donors. General study points: One variant, a missense change in DCLRE1C, was linked in a later analysis to TCR beta V- and J-gene trimming. Roughly uniform depth of sequencing across donors was assumed in presence/absence analyses.

Both 60 Vbeta primers and 13 Jbeta primers went into the PCR. Sequencing was performed with immunoSEQ multiplex PCR; in TCRdb, only in-frame clones are kept and a portion is missing. Among under 90,000 clones listed, 75% were seen once. Regarding donors, all were healthy bone marrow donors. The specimen was PBMCs. This chain joins TRBV28 and TRBJ1-3, with D perhaps matching TRBD1 (6 bases). The clonotype was recovered from a man between 40 and 49 years old in good health and CMV-seronegative. This CDR3 is CASSPGEIMGAGNTIYF. For the CDR3, the DNA is TGTGCCAGCAGCCCCGGTGAGATTATGGGGGCCGGAAACACCATATATTTT.